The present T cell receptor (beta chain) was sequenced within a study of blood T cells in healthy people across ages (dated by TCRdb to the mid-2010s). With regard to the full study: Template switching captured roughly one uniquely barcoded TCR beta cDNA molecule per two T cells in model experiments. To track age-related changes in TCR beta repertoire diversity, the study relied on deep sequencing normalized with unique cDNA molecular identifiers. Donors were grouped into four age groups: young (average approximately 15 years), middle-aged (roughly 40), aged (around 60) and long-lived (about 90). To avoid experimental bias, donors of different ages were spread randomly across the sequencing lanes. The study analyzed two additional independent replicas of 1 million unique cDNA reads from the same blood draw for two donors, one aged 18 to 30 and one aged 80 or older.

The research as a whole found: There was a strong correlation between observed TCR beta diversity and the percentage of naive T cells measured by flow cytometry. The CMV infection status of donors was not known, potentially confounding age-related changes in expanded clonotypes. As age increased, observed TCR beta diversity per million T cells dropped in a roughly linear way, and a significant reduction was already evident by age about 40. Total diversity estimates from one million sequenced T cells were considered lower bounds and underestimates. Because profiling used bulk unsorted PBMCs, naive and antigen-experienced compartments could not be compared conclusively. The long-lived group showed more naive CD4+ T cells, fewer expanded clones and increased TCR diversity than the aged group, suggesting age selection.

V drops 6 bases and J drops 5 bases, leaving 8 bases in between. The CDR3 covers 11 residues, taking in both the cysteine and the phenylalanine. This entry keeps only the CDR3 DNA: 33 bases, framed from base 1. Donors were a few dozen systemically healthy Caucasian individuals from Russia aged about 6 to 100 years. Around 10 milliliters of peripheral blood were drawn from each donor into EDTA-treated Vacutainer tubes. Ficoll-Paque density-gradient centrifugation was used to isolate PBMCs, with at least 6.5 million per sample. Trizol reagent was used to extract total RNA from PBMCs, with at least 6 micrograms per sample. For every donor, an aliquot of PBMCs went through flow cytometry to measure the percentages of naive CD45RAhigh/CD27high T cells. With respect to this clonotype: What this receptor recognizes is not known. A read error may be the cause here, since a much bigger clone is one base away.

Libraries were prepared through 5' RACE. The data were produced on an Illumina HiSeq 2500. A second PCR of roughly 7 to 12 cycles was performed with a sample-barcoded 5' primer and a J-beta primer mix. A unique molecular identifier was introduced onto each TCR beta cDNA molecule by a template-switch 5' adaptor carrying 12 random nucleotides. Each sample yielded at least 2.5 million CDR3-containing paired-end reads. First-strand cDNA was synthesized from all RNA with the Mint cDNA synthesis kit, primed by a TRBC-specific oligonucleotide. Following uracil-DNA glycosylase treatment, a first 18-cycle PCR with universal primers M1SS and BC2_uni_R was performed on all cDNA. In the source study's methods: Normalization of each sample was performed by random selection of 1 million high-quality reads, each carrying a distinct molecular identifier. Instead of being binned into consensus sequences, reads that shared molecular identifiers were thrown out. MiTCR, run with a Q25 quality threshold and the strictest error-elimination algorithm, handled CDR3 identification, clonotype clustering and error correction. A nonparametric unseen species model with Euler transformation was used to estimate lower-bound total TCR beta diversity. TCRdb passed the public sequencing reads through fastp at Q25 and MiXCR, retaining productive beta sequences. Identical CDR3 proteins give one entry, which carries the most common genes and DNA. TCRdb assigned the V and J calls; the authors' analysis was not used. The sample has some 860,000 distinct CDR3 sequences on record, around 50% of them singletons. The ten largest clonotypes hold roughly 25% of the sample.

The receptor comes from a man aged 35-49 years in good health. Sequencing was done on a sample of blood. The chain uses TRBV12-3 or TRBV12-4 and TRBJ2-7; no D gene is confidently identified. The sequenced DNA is TGTGCCAGCAGCCGGACCAACGAGCAGTACTTC. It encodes CASSRTNEQYF.